A single sample gave rise to the 20 T cell receptor beta chains below, sequenced in a study of OX40 agonist ivuxolimab in advanced cancers. Profiling relied on immunoSEQ multiplex PCR, and the TCRdb table lists in-frame clones only, not all of them. Of some 79,000 clones in the sample, 92% were seen once. The source was CD4+ or CD8+ T cells sorted from blood, collected in a trial of the OX40 agonist ivuxolimab. These receptor sequences come from an adult with an advanced solid tumor such as melanoma, head and neck, liver or kidney cancer.

This sequence joins TRBV7-8 and TRBJ2-1, with 14 bases lining up with TRBD2. Germline loops: CDR1 SGHVS, CDR2 FQNEAQ. J lost 2 bases, V lost 5 bases, and 8 bases had no gene match. This CDR3 contains 18 residues. In DNA, the CDR3 is TGTGCCAGCAGCCTCAGGACTAGCGGGAGGTTAACCTACAATGAGCAGTTCTTC. Encoded protein: CASSLRTSGRLTYNEQFF.

This chain links TRBV19 with TRBJ2-7; 13 nucleotides agree with TRBD2. The V gene end was trimmed by 5 bases and the J gene end by 7 bases; junction bases not matched to a gene: 5. Germline lookup yields CDR1 LNHDA and CDR2 SQIVND (reference sequence). The CDR3 extends over 14 amino acids. The CDR3 region has the DNA TGTGCCAGTAGTTTCGGACTAGCGGGAGCTGAGCAGTACTTC. Its protein is CASSFGLAGAEQYF. The whole variable domain, remainder taken from reference TRBV19 and TRBJ2-7, is DGGITQSPKYLFRKEGQNVTLSCEQNLNHDAMYWYRQDPGQGLRLIYYSQIVNDFQKGDIAEGYSVSREKKESFPLTVTSAQKNPTAFYLCASSFGLAGAEQYFGPGTRLTVT.

The V call is TRBV6-1, the J call TRBJ1-1; D call uncertain. The CDR3 length is 15 residues. The germline V and J ends were trimmed by 5 bases and 2 bases, with 15 bases remaining between them. Germline-derived CDR1 and CDR2 are MNHNS and SASEGT. The CDR3 is CASSLLRPENTEAFF. The DNA of the CDR3 is TGTGCCAGCAGTCTACTTAGACCGGAAAACACTGAAGCTTTCTTT.

The chain joins TRBV28 to TRBJ1-2; TRBD1 is a possible D gene (5 bases). V was cut by 2 bases and J by 3 bases, with 13 bases left in between. The CDR3 spans 15 residues. Germline V CDR1 and CDR2: MDHEN, SYDVKM. The CDR3 DNA is TGTGCCAGCAGTTTAACCTCCACAGGTGACTATGGCTACACCTTC. Its protein is CASSLTSTGDYGYTF.

The chain is built from TRBV4-2 and TRBJ2-7; the match to TRBD2 covers 12 bases. Trimming cost V 2 bases and J 2 bases; bases outside gene matches: 1. This CDR3 comprises 15 residues. Germline CDR1 reads LGHNA; CDR2 reads YNFKEQ. CDR3 nucleotides: TGTGCCAGCAGCCAAAGACTAGCGGGAGCCTACGAGCAGTACTTC. This codes for CASSQRLAGAYEQYF.

The chain is built from TRBV25-1 and TRBJ2-7; 7 bases fit TRBD2. The germline CDR1 and CDR2 sequences are MGHDK and SYGVNS. The ends lost 4 bases at V and 6 bases at J; junction bases unmatched: 12. The CDR3 is 15 residues long. CDR3 sequence: CASSVSRGGVGEQYF. DNA for the CDR3: TGTGCCAGCAGTGTTAGCCGTGGGGGGGTTGGCGAGCAGTACTTC.

The gene calls are TRBV30 and TRBJ2-1; 9 bases map to TRBD2. The germline V gene has CDR1 GTSNPN and CDR2 SVGIG (reference sequence). After removal of 3 bases from V and 7 bases from J, the junction contained 7 bases not matched to a gene. The CDR3 has 14 residues. CDR3: CAWSNAGGTNEQFF. DNA of the CDR3: TGTGCCTGGAGCAACGCGGGAGGGACTAATGAGCAGTTCTTC.

The rearrangement links TRBV10-3 to TRBJ1-5, with 9 nucleotides matching TRBD1. The CDR3 has 12 residues. With V trimmed by 11 bases and J by 5 bases, 4 bases remained unmatched. CDR1 is ENHRY and CDR2 is SYGVKD in the germline V gene. The CDR3 DNA reads TGTGCCGTAAGGACAGGGGATCAGCCCCAGCATTTT. It yields the protein CAVRTGDQPQHF.

The chain carries TRBV29-1 and TRBJ2-1, with 8 bases identical to TRBD2. V lost 5 bases and J lost 6; bases outside the gene matches: 9. This CDR3 is built from 14 residues. Germline lookup yields CDR1 SQVTM and CDR2 ANQGSEA. The CDR3, as DNA: TGCAGCGTTACAGCGGGGGAGTCGGCCAATGAGCAGTTCTTC. This encodes CSVTAGESANEQFF.

V is TRBV7-2 and J is TRBJ2-3, with unresolved D. Germline CDR1 and CDR2: SGHTA and FQGNSA. The CDR3 spans 12 residues. The V gene lost 5 bases and the J gene lost 4 bases, with 7 bases spanning the gap. CDR3 residues: CASSTLPDTQYF. CDR3 bases: TGTGCCAGCAGCACGTTACCAGATACGCAGTATTTT.

The CDR3, as DNA: TGTGCCAGCAACCAGGGACAGACCAACACTGAAGCTTTCTTT. Translation: CASNQGQTNTEAFF. The genes are TRBV5-8 and TRBJ1-1; 7 bases match TRBD1. This CDR3 has 14 amino acids. The V gene end was trimmed by 6 bases and the J gene end by 2 bases; junction bases not matched to a gene: 7. Germline assignment: CDR1 SGHTS and CDR2 YDEGEE.

The J gene is TRBJ2-1, the V gene TRBV7-2, with 9 positions matching TRBD2. Per the germline V gene, CDR1 is SGHTA and CDR2 is FQGNSA. V lost 1 base, J lost 4 bases, and 5 bases stayed unmatched. This CDR3 has 16 residues. For the CDR3, the DNA is TGTGCCAGCAGCTTAGTAGGGCTAGCGGGATACAATGAGCAGTTCTTC. It translates to CASSLVGLAGYNEQFF.

This rearrangement joins TRBV4-3 to TRBJ2-2, with D unclear. The CDR3 sequence is 13 residues long. Trimming pared 1 base from V and 4 bases from J, leaving 4 bases between. From germline, CDR1 is LGHNA and CDR2 YSLEER. The CDR3 spells CASSQGFTGELFF. The CDR3 bases are TGCGCCAGCAGCCAAGGGTTCACCGGGGAGCTGTTTTTT.

The chain combines TRBV4-3 with TRBJ2-1, with 7 bases matching TRBD1. Germline assignment: CDR1 LGHNA and CDR2 YSLEER. V was clipped by 0 bases and J by 4 bases; unmatched bases: 6. This CDR3 contains 16 residues. The CDR3 sequence: CASSQEVWGQYNEQFF. The CDR3 nucleotides are TGCGCCAGCAGCCAAGAGGTCTGGGGACAGTACAATGAGCAGTTCTTC.

CDR3 bases: TGCGCCACCATAAGGGGGGCCCCGGGCAATCAGCCCCAGCATTTT. Translation: CATIRGAPGNQPQHF. J is TRBJ1-5 and V is TRBV10-1; tentative D call: TRBD1 (6 bases). Looked up from germline, CDR1 is WNHNN and CDR2 is SYGVQD (reference sequence). This CDR3 contains 15 residues. Trimming removed 10 bases from V and 2 bases from J, with 18 bases in between.

In regard to this clone: Other DNA sequences in this sample translate to the same CDR3. The chain links TRBV30 to TRBJ2-3, with D unresolved. Trimming took off 2 bases at V and 3 bases at J, with 3 bases between the two ends. This CDR3 contains 11 residues. CDR1 GTSNPN and CDR2 SVGIG come from the germline V gene (reference sequence). CDR3 loop: CAWSSTDTQYF. CDR3 DNA: TGTGCCTGGAGTTCTACAGATACGCAGTATTTT. Complete variable domain (other parts from reference TRBV30 and TRBJ2-3): SQTIHQWPATLVQPVGSPLSLECTVEGTSNPNLYWYRQAAGRGLQLLFYSVGIGQISSEVPQNLSASRPQDRQFILSSKKLLLSDSGFYLCAWSSTDTQYFGPGTRLTVL.

The V call is TRBV7-2, the J call TRBJ2-1; TRBD2 agrees at 8 bases. The J segment lost 0 bases and the V segment lost 5 bases, leaving 6 bases of the junction unmatched. Germline lookup yields CDR1 SGHTA and CDR2 FQGNSA. The CDR3 consists of 16 residues. In DNA, the CDR3 is TGTGCCAGCAGCCCAGTCGGGGGGGCCTCCTACAATGAGCAGTTCTTC. It encodes CASSPVGGASYNEQFF. Full variable domain (remainder filled in from reference TRBV7-2 and TRBJ2-1): GAGVSQSPSNKVTEKGKDVELRCDPISGHTALYWYRQSLGQGLEFLIYFQGNSAPDKSGLPSDRFSAERTGGSVSTLTIQRTQQEDSAVYLCASSPVGGASYNEQFFGPGTRLTVL.

This clone was detected once. The V call is TRBV28, the J call TRBJ2-3; D may be TRBD1 or TRBD2 (6 bases each). V was clipped by 6 bases and J by 2 bases, with 15 bases between them. Germline V gene lookup returns CDR1 MDHEN and CDR2 SYDVKM. The CDR3 is 15 residues long. CDR3 sequence (DNA): TGTGCCAGCAGCCCCGCGGGACAAATCACAGATACGCAGTATTTT. It is translated as CASSPAGQITDTQYF.

This chain connects TRBV5-4 to TRBJ2-4; 8 bases map to TRBD2. Trimming at V came to 0 bases and at J to 4 bases, leaving 9 bases not matched to a gene. This CDR3 contains 17 residues. CDR1 and CDR2 (germline): SGHNT, YYREEE (reference sequence). The CDR3 protein is CASSLARLAGGKNIQYF. In nucleotides, the CDR3 is TGTGCCAGCAGCTTGGCCAGGCTAGCGGGTGGTAAAAACATTCAGTACTTC. The variable domain in full, with the rest retrieved from reference TRBV5-4 and TRBJ2-4, is ETGVTQSPTHLIKTRGQQVTLRCSSQSGHNTVSWYQQALGQGPQFIFQYYREEENGRGNFPPRFSGLQFPNYSSELNVNALELDDSALYLCASSLARLAGGKNIQYFGAGTRLSVL.

The rearrangement joins TRBV2 to TRBJ2-1, with 10 bases fitting TRBD2. J lost 8 bases, V lost 7 bases, and 11 bases had no gene match. The length of the CDR3 is 15 residues. The germline V gene encodes CDR1 SNHLY and CDR2 FYNNEI. The CDR3 here is CASNRGLAGVDEQFF. The CDR3 nucleotides are TGTGCCAGCAATCGAGGGCTAGCGGGAGTCGATGAGCAGTTCTTC.